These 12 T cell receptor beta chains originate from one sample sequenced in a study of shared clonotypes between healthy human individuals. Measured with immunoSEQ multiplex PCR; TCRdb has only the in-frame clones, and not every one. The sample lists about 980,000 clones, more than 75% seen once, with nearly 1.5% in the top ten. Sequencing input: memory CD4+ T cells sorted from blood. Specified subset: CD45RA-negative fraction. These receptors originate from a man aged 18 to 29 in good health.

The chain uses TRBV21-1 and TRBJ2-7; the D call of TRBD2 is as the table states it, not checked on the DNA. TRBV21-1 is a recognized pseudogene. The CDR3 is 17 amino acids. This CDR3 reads CASSKDRTSGRRNEQYF. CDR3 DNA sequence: TGTGCCAGCAGCAAAGACCGGACTAGCGGGAGGAGGAACGAGCAGTACTTC.

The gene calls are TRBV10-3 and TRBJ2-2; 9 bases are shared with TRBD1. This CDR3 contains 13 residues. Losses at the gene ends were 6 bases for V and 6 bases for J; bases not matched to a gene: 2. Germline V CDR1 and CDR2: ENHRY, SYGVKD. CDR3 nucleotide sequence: TGTGCCATCAGGGGACAGGGTCCCGGGGAGCTGTTTTTT. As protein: CAIRGQGPGELFF.

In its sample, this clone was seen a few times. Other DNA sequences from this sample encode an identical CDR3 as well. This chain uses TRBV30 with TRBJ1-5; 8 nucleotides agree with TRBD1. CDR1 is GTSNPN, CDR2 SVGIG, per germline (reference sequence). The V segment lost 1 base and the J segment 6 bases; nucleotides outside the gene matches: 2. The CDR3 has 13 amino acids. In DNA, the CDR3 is TGTGCCTGGAGTGGTACAGGGGGTCAGCCCCAGCATTTT. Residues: CAWSGTGGQPQHF.

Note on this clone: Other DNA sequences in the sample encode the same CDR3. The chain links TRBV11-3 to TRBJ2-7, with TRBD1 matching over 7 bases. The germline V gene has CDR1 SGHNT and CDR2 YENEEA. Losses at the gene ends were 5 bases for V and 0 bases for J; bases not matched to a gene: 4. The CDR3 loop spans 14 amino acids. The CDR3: CASSPRGSSYEQYF. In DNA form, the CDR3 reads TGTGCCAGCAGCCCCAGGGGGAGCTCCTACGAGCAGTACTTC.

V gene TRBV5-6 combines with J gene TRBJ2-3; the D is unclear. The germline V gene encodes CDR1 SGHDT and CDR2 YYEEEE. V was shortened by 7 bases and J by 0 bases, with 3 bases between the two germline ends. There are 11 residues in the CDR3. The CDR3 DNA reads TGTGCCAGCGCCAGCACAGATACGCAGTATTTT. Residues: CASASTDTQYF.

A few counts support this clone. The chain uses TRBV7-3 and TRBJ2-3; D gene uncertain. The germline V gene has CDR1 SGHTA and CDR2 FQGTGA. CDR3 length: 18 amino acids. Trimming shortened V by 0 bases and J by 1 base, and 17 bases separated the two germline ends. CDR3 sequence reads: CASSLTPTYGSGTDTQYF. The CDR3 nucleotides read TGTGCCAGCAGCTTAACCCCCACCTACGGGTCGGGCACAGATACGCAGTATTTT.

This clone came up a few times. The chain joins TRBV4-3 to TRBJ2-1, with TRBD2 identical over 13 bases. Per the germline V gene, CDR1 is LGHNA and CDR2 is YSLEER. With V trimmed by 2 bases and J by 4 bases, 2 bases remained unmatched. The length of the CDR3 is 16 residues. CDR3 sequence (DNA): TGCGCCAGCAGCCAAAGGACTAGCGGGGGATACAATGAGCAGTTCTTC. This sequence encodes CASSQRTSGGYNEQFF.

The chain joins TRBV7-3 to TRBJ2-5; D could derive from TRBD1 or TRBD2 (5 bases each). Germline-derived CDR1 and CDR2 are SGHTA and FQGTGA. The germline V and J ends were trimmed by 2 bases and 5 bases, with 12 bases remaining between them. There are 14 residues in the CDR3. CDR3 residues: CASSLGGNRETQYF. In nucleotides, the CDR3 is TGTGCCAGCAGCTTAGGGGGTAATAGGGAGACCCAGTACTTC.

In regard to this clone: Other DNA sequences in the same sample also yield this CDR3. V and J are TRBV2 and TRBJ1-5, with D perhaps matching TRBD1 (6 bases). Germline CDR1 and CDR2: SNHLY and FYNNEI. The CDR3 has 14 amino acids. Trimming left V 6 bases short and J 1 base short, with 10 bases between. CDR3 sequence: CASRGDRSNQPQHF. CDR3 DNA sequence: TGTGCCAGCAGGGGTGACAGGAGCAATCAGCCCCAGCATTTT.

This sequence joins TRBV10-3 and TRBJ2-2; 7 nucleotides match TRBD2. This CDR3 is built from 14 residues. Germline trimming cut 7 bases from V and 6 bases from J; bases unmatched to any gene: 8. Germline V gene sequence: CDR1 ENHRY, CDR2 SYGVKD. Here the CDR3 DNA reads TGTGCCATCACCTTTTCGGCGGGGGCCGGGGAGCTGTTTTTT. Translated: CAITFSAGAGELFF.

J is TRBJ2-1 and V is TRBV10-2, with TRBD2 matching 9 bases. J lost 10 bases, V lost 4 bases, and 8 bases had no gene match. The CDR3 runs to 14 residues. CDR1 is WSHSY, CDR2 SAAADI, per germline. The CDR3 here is CASSVPAGGQEQFF. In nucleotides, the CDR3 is TGCGCCAGCAGTGTCCCAGCGGGGGGCCAGGAGCAGTTCTTC.

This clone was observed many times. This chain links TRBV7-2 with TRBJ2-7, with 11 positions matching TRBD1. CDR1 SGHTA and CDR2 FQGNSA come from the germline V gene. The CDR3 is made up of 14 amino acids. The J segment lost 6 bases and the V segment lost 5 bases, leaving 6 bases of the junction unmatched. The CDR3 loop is CASSPDRGQFEQYF. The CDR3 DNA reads TGTGCCAGCAGCCCGGACAGGGGGCAGTTCGAGCAGTACTTC. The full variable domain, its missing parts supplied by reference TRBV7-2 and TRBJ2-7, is GAGVSQSPSNKVTEKGKDVELRCDPISGHTALYWYRQSLGQGLEFLIYFQGNSAPDKSGLPSDRFSAERTGGSVSTLTIQRTQQEDSAVYLCASSPDRGQFEQYFGPGTRLTVT.